This T cell receptor (beta chain) stems from a study of blood T cell repertoires in COVID-19. About the research overall: COVID-19 samples, acute and convalescent, were from the United States, Italy and Spain.

CDR3 length equals 18 residues. Original processing notes: It was from reference gene primer amplification that nucleated cell counts were estimated. Here immunoSEQ multiplex PCR was the method, and the copy in TCRdb shows in-frame clones only, minus some. V and J calls and clone size come straight from that table; D and trimming were deduced from the DNA. The table lists over 200,000 clones, more than 70% of them singletons. This chain uses TRBV21-1 with TRBJ1-1; the table gives TRBD1 as D, unverified against the DNA. TRBV21-1 is given as a pseudogene. Sequencing was carried out using peripheral blood. The receptor comes from a woman aged 55-75 years with acute or convalescent COVID-19. CDR3 sequence (DNA): TGTGCCAGCAGTTCGAGACCTTCGGGACAGGGGGCGATTACTGAAGCTTTCTTT. Translating gives CASSSRPSGQGAITEAFF.